The 14 T cell receptor beta chains below all came from one sample that was sequenced in a study of T cells in Graves' hyperthyroidism and ophthalmopathy. Amplification yielded TCR beta CDR3 regions, with RNA transcripts as the source. Initially, a first-round RT-PCR of the TCR CDR3 employed the HTBI primer set. TCRdb fed the multiplex PCR reads into MiXCR, producing one record per CDR3 protein. The table shows about 520,000 distinct CDR3 sequences, with less than 25% occurring only once. The specimen sequenced was blood. These receptors all come from a man in his late teens or twenties with Graves' hyperthyroidism.

This clonotype was observed a handful of times. The chain uses TRBV6-1 and TRBJ1-1; D uncertain. The germline V gene has CDR1 MNHNS and CDR2 SASEGT. The CDR3 loop spans 14 amino acids. With 1 base removed from V and 3 bases from J, the gap between germline ends came to 9 bases. The CDR3 loop reads CASSEVRTYTEAFF. The DNA for the CDR3 is TGTGCCAGCAGTGAAGTAAGAACATACACTGAAGCTTTCTTT.

This clonotype was counted many times. The chain has TRBV12-3 or TRBV12-4 and TRBJ1-2, with D unclear. The CDR3 is 13 residues long. V was pared by 6 bases and J by 6 bases, with 14 bases between. In DNA, the CDR3 is TGTGCCAGCAGCCTACAAGCGGTTAATGGCTACACCTTC. Its translation: CASSLQAVNGYTF.

There are a few counts of this clonotype. This chain links TRBV13 with TRBJ2-5; maybe TRBD1 (6 bases). V shed 4 bases and J shed 2 bases, with 17 bases lying between them. Per germline, CDR1 PRHDT and CDR2 FYEKMQ (reference sequence). This CDR3 contains 16 residues. The CDR3 DNA sequence: TGTGCCAGCAGCTACCTTAGCGAAGGGACACAAGAGACCCAGTACTTC. It is translated as CASSYLSEGTQETQYF.

This clonotype turned up a few times. This chain links TRBV6-2 or TRBV6-3 with TRBJ2-3, with 9 positions matching TRBD2. The CDR3 is 16 residues long. CDR1 is MNHEY, CDR2 SVGEGT, per germline. Trimming cost V 6 bases and J 1 base; bases outside gene matches: 8. Here the CDR3 reads CASSKPRLAGTDTQYF. The CDR3 nucleotides read TGTGCCAGCAGCAAACCTAGACTAGCGGGCACAGATACGCAGTATTTT.

The rearrangement links TRBV28 to TRBJ1-1; 7 bases align to TRBD1. CDR3 length: 16 residues. The germline CDR1 and CDR2 sequences are MDHEN and SYDVKM. With V trimmed by 6 bases and J by 1 base, 11 bases remained unmatched. CDR3 protein: CASSQYRDRRNTEAFF. The DNA for the CDR3 is TGTGCCAGCAGCCAATACCGGGACAGAAGGAACACTGAAGCTTTCTTT.

This clonotype has just a few counts. V is TRBV4-1 and J is TRBJ2-7; TRBD1 is a possible D gene (8 bases). Trimming pared 2 bases from V and 0 bases from J, leaving 17 bases between. The CDR3 runs to 17 residues. In germline, CDR1 is MGHRA, CDR2 YSYEKL. This chain's CDR3 is CASSQTSGGGSSYEQYF. In nucleotides, the CDR3 is TGCGCCAGCAGCCAAACCTCAGGGGGCGGGAGCTCCTACGAGCAGTACTTC.

About this clonotype itself: Mismatch with germline at one junction end may stem from a read error. V is TRBV4-1 and J is TRBJ1-1; tentative D call: TRBD1 (5 bases). Per germline, CDR1 MGHRA and CDR2 YSYEKL. The CDR3 covers 19 residues. CDR3 in DNA: TGCGCCAGCAGCCAAGTGCCGCAGGGATCCTTTTTCATGAACACTGAAGCTTGCTTT. Its protein product is CASSQVPQGSFFMNTEACF.

This clonotype was seen a few times. This CDR3 is missing its conserved last phenylalanine or tryptophan, likely due to a read error. The chain employs TRBV5-1 and TRBJ2-5; D uncertain. Per the germline V gene, CDR1 is SGHRS and CDR2 is YFSETQ. The CDR3 loop spans 14 amino acids. Trimming left V 4 bases short and J 2 bases short, with 12 bases between. The CDR3 DNA reads as TGCGCCAGCAGCCACCCTCAGGCACAAGAGACCCAGTACTCC. It yields the protein CASSHPQAQETQYS.

The gene calls are TRBV12-5 and TRBJ1-3; D remains unclear. This CDR3 spans 18 amino acids. Germline V gene sequence: CDR1 LGHNT, CDR2 FRNRAP. Trimming took 3 bases from V and 0 from J, leaving 18 bases between them. CDR3 residues: CASGLPKGQALSGNTIYF. The DNA of the CDR3 is TGTGCTAGTGGTTTACCTAAGGGTCAGGCCCTCTCTGGAAACACCATATATTTT.

This clonotype was detected only a few times. The chain joins TRBV20-1 to TRBJ1-5; TRBD1 aligns across 11 bases. The germline CDR1 and CDR2 sequences are DFQATT and SNEGSKA (reference sequence). The CDR3 is 16 amino acids. J was trimmed by 7 bases and V by 2 bases; bases with no gene match: 10. The CDR3 coding sequence is TGCAGTGCTAGAAGGACAGGGGGCGCATCGTTACAGCCCCAGCATTTT. Translating it yields CSARRTGGASLQPQHF.

The rearrangement links TRBV30 to TRBJ2-7; D gene uncertain. This CDR3 has 13 amino acids. The V end lost 0 bases, the J end lost 7 bases, and 13 bases lay between the germline ends. Germline V gene data show CDR1 as GTSNPN and CDR2 as SVGIG (reference sequence). DNA of the CDR3: TGTGCCTGGAGTGTAACACAGCATCGGGAGCAGTACTTC. Residues: CAWSVTQHREQYF.

This clonotype came up many times. This chain's CDR3 is CASSAENTGELFF. The CDR3 nucleotides are TGTGCCAGCAGTGCCGAGAACACCGGGGAGCTGTTTTTT. This rearrangement joins TRBV6-1 to TRBJ2-2; D ambiguous. Germline V gene lookup returns CDR1 MNHNS and CDR2 SASEGT. V dropped 4 bases and J dropped 1 base, with 4 bases sitting between them. The CDR3 runs to 13 residues.

The chain couples TRBV7-8 to TRBJ2-7; 7 bases match TRBD1. Germline CDR1 reads SGHVS; CDR2 reads FQNEAQ. J gave up 6 bases and V 5 bases, and 10 bases lay outside the gene matches. This CDR3 is 14 amino acids long. The CDR3 loop reads CASSPDRVVVEQYF. CDR3 bases: TGTGCCAGCAGCCCCGACAGGGTTGTGGTCGAGCAGTACTTC.

V usage is TRBV12-3 or TRBV12-4 and J usage is TRBJ1-5; D is possibly TRBD1 (5 bases). Trimming took off 1 base at V and 4 bases at J, with 17 bases between the two ends. The CDR3 consists of 17 residues. CDR3: CASSLGMGTGMNQPQHF. In DNA, the CDR3 is TGTGCCAGCAGTTTAGGGATGGGAACAGGCATGAATCAGCCCCAGCATTTT.